The entry below describes one T cell receptor beta chain. This clonotype turned up a few times. Its antigen target is currently unknown. It has no much larger one-base neighbor in the sample; base qualities were not kept. This sample is drawn from a study of identical twins (dated by TCRdb to 2015 to 2016). With regard to the full study: To test whether fetal clonotypes persist, this study deep-sequenced TCR alpha and beta repertoires from monozygotic twins, from unrelated adults of various ages, and from cord blood. To rule out contamination, the twin experiments were replicated at different times with different library preparation protocols. Summary of the overall study and its limitations: Abundant cord blood beta clonotypes carried fewer insertions; young adult naive repertoires showed a weaker similar trend, while memory repertoires showed none. Zero-insertion analyses could be partly confounded by invariant T cells such as MAIT and iNKT, though diverse VJ usage argued against such confounding for most clonotypes. Compared with coincidental sharing between unrelated individuals, an excess of low generation-probability sequences was observed among out-of-frame TCR alpha sequences shared between twins. The excess sharing between twins in beta out-of-frame sequences was weaker because fewer shared sequences reduced the signal-to-noise ratio. Because the same donors could not be followed over many years, the conclusions depended on cross-sectional statistical analysis. Out-of-frame TCR alpha sharing in monozygotic twins was systematically underestimated by recombination models, whereas sharing between unrelated individuals was in agreement with the recombination models.

All donors were healthy Caucasians. The twin cohort comprised three pairs of female monozygotic twins, all aged roughly 18 to 30 years. Peripheral blood mononuclear cells were used as the source from which RNA for TCR libraries was isolated. The CDR3 runs 15 amino acids, cysteine and phenylalanine included. The retained sequence is limited to the CDR3, 45 bases, with the frame set at the first base. V is reduced by 5 bases and J by 6 bases, leaving a spacing of 17 bases between them. The germline V gene specifies SGHAT as CDR1 and FQNNGV as CDR2. Library creation used 5' RACE. TCRdb records Illumina HiSeq 2000 as the sequencer. A universal primer binding site was added through template switching, and the final cDNA carried a unique molecular identifier so that TCR cDNA molecules could be counted accurately. Specific primers in the conserved constant-segment region were used to synthesize first-strand cDNA for the TCR alpha and beta chains. To control for contamination, every cDNA library was double barcoded, receiving both a SMART-Mk sample barcode and Illumina barcodes. TruSeq adapter sequences along with Illumina sample barcodes were introduced in two successive PCR steps. The TCR alpha and beta cDNA libraries were sequenced on the Illumina HiSeq platform using custom primers. In the paper's pipeline: Raw reads were processed with MiGEC to extract unique molecular identifiers, and MiXCR was used to determine CDR3 positions. Recombination models were inferred per individual with the repgenHMM and IGoR tools using an EM algorithm. The analysis of shared clonotypes was done with the tcR package in R, with sharing normalized by the product of cloneset sizes. To study raw recombination free of thymic and clonal selection effects, out-of-frame nonproductive sequences were analyzed. The raw public reads went through TCRdb reprocessing: fastp at Q25, MiXCR clone calling, in-frame beta chains kept. Rows matching on CDR3 protein sequence are summarized as one entry with the most common DNA and genes. TCRdb assigned the V and J calls; the authors' analysis was not used. Present in this sample are about 700,000 distinct CDR3 sequences, 8.5% to 9.5% of which were seen just once. The ten top clones hold 0.75% to 1% of the sample.

The data also belong to a second study, concerning yellow fever vaccine responses in identical twins. Taken from the second paper: The authors reported that the T cell response to vaccination in identical twins appeared partly convergent and partly personalized. Focusing on identical twins, the study followed the T cell clones that responded to the vaccine, and did so with precision.

The sequenced sample consisted of PBMCs. The sequence links TRBV11-2 to TRBJ2-1, and possibly TRBD1, on 6 matching bases. The sequence was collected from a woman aged 18 to 35 in good health. The CDR3 has the sequence CASSASSGVVNEQFF. In nucleotides, the sequence is TGTGCCAGCAGCGCAAGCTCAGGGGTAGTCAATGAGCAGTTCTTC.